Below, 10 T cell receptor beta chains from the same sample are listed, as sequenced in a study of OX40 agonist ivuxolimab in advanced cancers. Data came from immunoSEQ multiplex PCR; TCRdb stores just in-frame clones and leaves some out. The table shows 3,600 or so clones, with less than 85% occurring only once. Sequenced material: CD4+ or CD8+ T cells sorted from blood, taken in a trial of the OX40 agonist ivuxolimab. These receptors originate from an adult with an advanced solid tumor such as melanoma, head and neck, liver or kidney cancer.

J is TRBJ1-1 and V is TRBV29-1; perhaps TRBD1 as D (5 bases). The germline V and J ends were trimmed by 3 bases and 11 bases, with 16 bases remaining between them. The CDR3 is 12 residues long. Germline V lookup: CDR1 SQVTM, CDR2 ANQGSEA. This CDR3 is CSVEGGLRGAFF. The CDR3 DNA is TGCAGCGTTGAGGGCGGGCTAAGGGGTGCTTTCTTT. Variable domain in full (rest from reference TRBV29-1 and TRBJ1-1): SAVISQKPSRDICQRGTSLTIQCQVDSQVTMMFWYRQQPGQSLTLIATANQGSEATYESGFVIDKFPISRPNLTFSTLTVSNMSPEDSSIYLCSVEGGLRGAFFGQGTRLTVV.

In this sample, this clone turned up a few times. The chain uses TRBV4-2 and TRBJ1-5, with 7 nucleotides matching TRBD1. The CDR3 sequence is 15 residues long. Germline-derived CDR1 and CDR2 are LGHNA and YNFKEQ. The junction had 8 bases not matched to a gene; V was cut back by 4 bases and J by 5 bases. The CDR3 DNA is TGTGCCAGCAGCCCCCAGGACAGGAGGGATCAGCCCCAGCATTTT. Protein: CASSPQDRRDQPQHF.

V is TRBV28 and J is TRBJ1-1; a possible D gene is TRBD1 (5 bases). The germline V gene has CDR1 MDHEN and CDR2 SYDVKM. The CDR3 covers 15 residues. Trimming removed 2 bases at V and 0 bases at J, with 10 bases between. CDR3 sequence: CASSLRGEMNTEAFF. CDR3 DNA sequence: TGTGCCAGCAGTTTACGGGGGGAGATGAACACTGAAGCTTTCTTT. The full variable domain, rest sourced from reference TRBV28 and TRBJ1-1, is DVKVTQSSRYLVKRTGEKVFLECVQDMDHENMFWYRQDPGLGLRLIYFSYDVKMKEKGDIPEGYSVSREKKERFSLILESASTNQTSMYLCASSLRGEMNTEAFFGQGTRLTVV.

This clone came up a few times. The V gene is TRBV7-9, the J gene TRBJ2-5; D unresolved. V lost 5 bases and J 7 bases, leaving 14 bases between the germline ends. CDR1 and CDR2 from the germline V gene are SEHNR and FQNEAQ (reference sequence). This CDR3 spans 13 amino acids. The DNA for the CDR3 is TGTGCCAGCAGCCCACCCGTGAAGGCGACCCAGTACTTC. The encoded protein is CASSPPVKATQYF.

This clone was counted a few times. The V call is TRBV11-2, the J call TRBJ2-7; D remains ambiguous. Trimming shortened V by 1 base and J by 6 bases, and 13 bases separated the two germline ends. Per germline, CDR1 SGHAT and CDR2 FQNNGV. The CDR3 spans 14 residues. CDR3 in DNA: TGTGCCAGCAGCTTAGCTCACTCCCTCGGCGAGCAGTACTTC. Encoded protein: CASSLAHSLGEQYF. Drawing the rest from reference TRBV11-2 and TRBJ2-7, the complete variable domain is EAGVAQSPRYKIIEKRQSVAFWCNPISGHATLYWYQQILGQGPKLLIQFQNNGVVDDSQLPKDRFSAERLKGVDSTLKIQPAKLEDSAVYLCASSLAHSLGEQYFGPGTRLTVT.

The V call is TRBV28, the J call TRBJ2-7, with TRBD2 matching over 7 bases. Germline lookup yields CDR1 MDHEN and CDR2 SYDVKM. The CDR3 loop spans 15 amino acids. V lost 3 bases to trimming and J lost 1 base; unmatched junction nucleotides: 6. The CDR3 DNA reads TGTGCCAGCAGTTTTCAGGGACTAACTTCCTACGAGCAGTACTTC. Translated, it gives CASSFQGLTSYEQYF.

This sequence joins TRBV5-5 and TRBJ1-5, with a weak D call TRBD1 (5 bases). This CDR3 region has 15 residues. Germline V gives CDR1 SGHKS, CDR2 YYEKEE (reference sequence). V lost 0 bases, J lost 6 bases, and 13 bases lay in between. This CDR3 is CASSLVPGSGQPQHF. In nucleotides, the CDR3 is TGTGCCAGCAGCTTGGTTCCAGGGTCGGGTCAGCCCCAGCATTTT. The full variable domain, completed using reference TRBV5-5 and TRBJ1-5, is DAGVTQSPTHLIKTRGQQVTLRCSPISGHKSVSWYQQVLGQGPQFIFQYYEKEERGRGNFPDRFSARQFPNYSSELNVNALLLGDSALYLCASSLVPGSGQPQHFGDGTRLSIL.

V gene TRBV27 combines with J gene TRBJ2-1; D is perhaps TRBD1 (6 bases). This CDR3 is built from 14 residues. The V end lost 3 bases, the J end lost 2 bases, and 8 bases lay between the germline ends. Germline lookup yields CDR1 MNHEY and CDR2 SMNVEV (reference sequence). DNA of the CDR3: TGTGCCAGCAGTTTGGCAGGGGCCTACAATGAGCAGTTCTTC. As protein: CASSLAGAYNEQFF.

The chain uses TRBV2 and TRBJ2-5; 9 bases are a match to TRBD2. Germline lookup yields CDR1 SNHLY and CDR2 FYNNEI. V lost 8 bases to trimming and J lost 4 bases; unmatched junction nucleotides: 8. The CDR3 extends over 14 amino acids. The DNA for the CDR3 is TGTGCCAGCTCTACGGGACTAGCTTTAGAGACCCAGTACTTC. Translated, it gives CASSTGLALETQYF.

This clone has just one count. V usage is TRBV28 and J usage is TRBJ2-1, with D perhaps matching TRBD2 (5 bases). The germline CDR1 and CDR2 sequences are MDHEN and SYDVKM. This CDR3 region has 18 residues. With 5 bases removed from V and 0 bases from J, the gap between germline ends came to 20 bases. This CDR3 is CASSPLASGDGSYNEQFF. The CDR3, as DNA: TGTGCCAGCAGTCCCCTGGCCAGCGGCGATGGCTCCTACAATGAGCAGTTCTTC.